This T cell receptor (beta chain) was captured by sequencing in a study of T cell repertoires in cytomegalovirus infection. On the study more broadly: A matching HLA type, together with CMV infection, was signaled by public TCR beta signatures. Findings and limits, study-wide: Cumulative frequency (of public TCR beta family members) identified carriers of CMV plus the relevant HLA. It was HLA-C-restricted CMV-specific TCR beta clonotypes that dominated the response ex vivo.

A single record per CDR3 protein comes from TCRdb applying MiXCR to the reads. Of under 350,000 distinct CDR3 sequences in the sample, around 10% were seen once. This clonotype was seen at least ten times. Antigen unknown. Germline V CDR1 and CDR2: SGHTA, FQGNSA. This CDR3 spans 15 amino acids. The V and J ends lost 5 bases and 0 bases respectively, with 8 bases between them. This TCR derives from a human donor in good health (CMV status not recorded). Some clones in this sample may be carry-over from other donors' samples. This sequence joins TRBV7-2 and TRBJ2-6; D is ambiguous. The specimen sequenced was PBMCs. CDR3 sequence reads: CASSPSFSGANVLTF. The CDR3 DNA sequence: TGTGCCAGCAGCCCATCTTTCTCTGGGGCCAACGTCCTGACTTTC. The full variable domain, its missing parts supplied by reference TRBV7-2 and TRBJ2-6, is GAGVSQSPSNKVTEKGKDVELRCDPISGHTALYWYRQSLGQGLEFLIYFQGNSAPDKSGLPSDRFSAERTGGSVSTLTIQRTQQEDSAVYLCASSPSFSGANVLTFGAGSRLTVL.